The T cell receptor beta chain under discussion was sequenced for a study of shared clonotypes between healthy human individuals. Germline CDR1 is SSHAT and CDR2 is FNYEAQ (reference sequence). The CDR3 spans 17 residues. Trimming removed 5 bases from V and 0 bases from J, with 17 bases in between. At deep level, the assay was performed. Repertoires were generated with immunoSEQ multiplex PCR, while TCRdb's copy carries only in-frame clones and drops some. The sample carries 2 million to 2.5 million clones, roughly 93% recorded once. The clonotype comes from a man aged 18-30 years in good health. Some clones in this sample may be carry-over from other donors' samples. The rearrangement joins TRBV7-7 to TRBJ2-1, with D possibly matching TRBD1 (6 bases). Sequencing was done on a sample of naive CD4+ T cells from PBMCs. Documented subset: CD45RA+ positively selected. CDR3 nucleotide sequence: TGTGCCAGCAGCCCGACTCACCAGGGGAGCTCCTACAATGAGCAGTTCTTC. It yields the protein CASSPTHQGSSYNEQFF. Complete variable domain (other parts from reference TRBV7-7 and TRBJ2-1): GAGVSQSPRYKVTKRGQDVTLRCDPISSHATLYWYQQALGQGPEFLTYFNYEAQPDKSGLPSDRFSAERPEGSISTLTIQRTEQRDSAMYRCASSPTHQGSSYNEQFFGPGTRLTVL.